This entry lists 23 T cell receptor beta chains sequenced from one sample in a study of blood T cell repertoires in COVID-19. Only in-frame clones appear in the TCRdb table, and some are missing; sequencing was by immunoSEQ multiplex PCR. The data contain about 250,000 clones, about four fifths of them singletons. Sample: PBMCs or T cells enriched from blood (not recorded which). Every receptor here comes from a woman between 35 and 50 years old who had been exposed to COVID-19.

This clone was observed a handful of times. Distinct nucleotide sequences in the sample also encode this CDR3. The chain links TRBV2 to TRBJ1-6; D is perhaps TRBD1 (5 bases). Germline V gives CDR1 SNHLY, CDR2 FYNNEI. V was trimmed by 2 bases and J by 7 bases, leaving 12 bases between them. CDR3 length: 15 residues. The CDR3 region is CASSESGGRNSPLHF. In DNA, the CDR3 is TGTGCCAGCAGTGAATCCGGGGGAAGGAATTCACCCCTCCACTTT.

This chain connects TRBV11-2 to TRBJ1-1; possibly TRBD1 for D (6 bases). This CDR3 has 17 residues. V lost 5 bases to trimming and J lost 7 bases, with 26 bases between them. The V gene's germline CDR1 is SGHAT and CDR2 FQNNGV. CDR3 residues: CASSRRTDPRLYGEAFF. In DNA, the CDR3 is TGTGCCAGCAGCAGAAGGACAGATCCTAGACTATATGGTGAAGCTTTCTTT.

The chain has TRBV5-1 and TRBJ1-2, with a possible D match to TRBD1 (6 bases). V was trimmed by 4 bases and J by 2 bases, leaving 12 bases between them. The CDR3 totals 14 residues. The germline CDR1 and CDR2 sequences are SGHRS and YFSETQ. This CDR3 reads CASSVNRENYGYTF. In DNA form, the CDR3 reads TGCGCCAGCAGCGTGAACAGGGAAAACTATGGCTACACCTTC.

This clone has only one observation. The V and J genes are TRBV4-3 and TRBJ2-7, with TRBD2 as a possible D gene (5 bases). Per the germline V gene, CDR1 is LGHNA and CDR2 is YSLEER. This CDR3 has 15 residues. Deletions cut 0 bases from V and 1 base from J, with 10 bases between. The CDR3 bases are TGCGCCAGCAGCCAAGACCGGACTCTTTCCTACGAGCAGTACTTC. Amino acid sequence: CASSQDRTLSYEQYF.

The rearrangement uses TRBV5-1 and TRBJ1-1; D is unclear. Germline V gene lookup returns CDR1 SGHRS and CDR2 YFSETQ. V shed 4 bases and J shed 3 bases, with 10 bases lying between them. This CDR3 region has 13 residues. The CDR3 region is CASSPRGHTEAFF. In nucleotides, the CDR3 is TGCGCCAGCAGCCCCCGAGGGCACACTGAAGCTTTCTTT.

The chain is built from TRBV2 and TRBJ1-6; 8 positions match TRBD1. The CDR3 runs to 14 residues. V lost 7 bases to trimming and J lost 8 bases; unmatched junction nucleotides: 7. Germline CDR1 SNHLY, CDR2 FYNNEI. CDR3 loop: CASTTGTGHSPLHF. The CDR3 nucleotides read TGTGCCAGCACAACGGGGACAGGACATTCACCCCTCCACTTT. Combining the CDR3 with reference TRBV2 and TRBJ1-6 gives the whole variable domain EPEVTQTPSHQVTQMGQEVILRCVPISNHLYFYWYRQILGQKVEFLVSFYNNEISEKSEIFDDQFSVERPDGSNFTLKIRSTKLEDSAMYFCASTTGTGHSPLHFGNGTRLTVT.

This clone was seen a single time. V gene TRBV11-3 combines with J gene TRBJ2-5, with TRBD1 identical over 9 bases. V lost 6 bases to trimming and J lost 1 base; unmatched junction nucleotides: 6. Germline V gene lookup returns CDR1 SGHNT and CDR2 YENEEA. The CDR3 is 15 residues long. The CDR3 DNA reads as TGTGCCAGCAGTTCTACAGGGGGCCCCCAAGAGACCCAGTACTTC. Translating it yields CASSSTGGPQETQYF.

In nucleotides, the CDR3 is TGTGCCAGTACAGGGGGCACTAGGAGCGATAACTATGGCTACACCTTC. It codes for CASTGGTRSDNYGYTF. The chain couples TRBV19 to TRBJ1-2, with 8 bases lining up with TRBD1. V lost 7 bases to trimming and J lost 1 base; unmatched junction nucleotides: 11. The CDR3 totals 16 residues. Looked up from germline, CDR1 is LNHDA and CDR2 is SQIVND (reference sequence). The whole variable domain, remainder taken from reference TRBV19 and TRBJ1-2, is DGGITQSPKYLFRKEGQNVTLSCEQNLNHDAMYWYRQDPGQGLRLIYYSQIVNDFQKGDIAEGYSVSREKKESFPLTVTSAQKNPTAFYLCASTGGTRSDNYGYTFGSGTRLTVV.

This chain uses TRBV7-2 with TRBJ1-2, with a weak D call TRBD1 (5 bases). V was clipped by 5 bases and J by 2 bases, with 6 bases between them. CDR1 is SGHTA and CDR2 is FQGNSA in the germline V gene. CDR3 length: 12 amino acids. The CDR3 coding sequence is TGTGCCAGCAGCCCAGGGAACTATGGCTACACCTTC. Translation: CASSPGNYGYTF.

The rearrangement joins TRBV19 to TRBJ1-2, with a weak D call TRBD1 (5 bases). Germline CDR1 reads LNHDA; CDR2 reads SQIVND (reference sequence). This CDR3 has 13 amino acids. Trimming cost V 4 bases and J 6 bases, with 12 bases left between them. CDR3 region: CASSRRIRDGYTF. In nucleotides, the CDR3 is TGTGCCAGTAGTAGAAGGATCAGGGATGGCTACACCTTC.

The CDR3 sequence is CATRAGQGANYGYTF. The CDR3 DNA follows: TGTGCCACCCGTGCGGGGCAGGGGGCTAACTATGGCTACACCTTC. The chain joins TRBV27 to TRBJ1-2; TRBD1 matches 7 bases. Germline values: CDR1 MNHEY, CDR2 SMNVEV (reference sequence). J gave up 0 bases and V 10 bases, and 11 bases lay outside the gene matches. This CDR3 comprises 15 residues.

This clone was counted a few times. This chain uses TRBV10-3 with TRBJ2-7; 10 nucleotides align to TRBD1. Germline CDR1 and CDR2: ENHRY and SYGVKD. The CDR3 extends over 14 amino acids. V lost 6 bases, J lost 2 bases, and 4 bases stayed unmatched. The CDR3 DNA sequence: TGTGCCATCAGCGAGGGACAGGGGCCCTACGAGCAGTACTTC. The encoded protein is CAISEGQGPYEQYF.

The V gene is TRBV9, the J gene TRBJ2-3; 11 nucleotides align to TRBD2. Per the germline V gene, CDR1 is SGDLS and CDR2 is YYNGEE. V was pared by 1 base and J by 2 bases, with 15 bases of the junction left unmatched. The CDR3 contains 20 residues. CDR3 in DNA: TGTGCCAGCAGCGTAACACTAGCGGGGGCCAGCGGGGGTCACACAGATACGCAGTATTTT. As protein: CASSVTLAGASGGHTDTQYF. The full variable domain, rest sourced from reference TRBV9 and TRBJ2-3, is DSGVTQTPKHLITATGQRVTLRCSPRSGDLSVYWYQQSLDQGLQFLIQYYNGEERAKGNILERFSAQQFPDLHSELNLSSLELGDSALYFCASSVTLAGASGGHTDTQYFGPGTRLTVL.

Details on this clone: In the same sample, other DNA sequences code for this CDR3. The V gene is TRBV12-3 or TRBV12-4, the J gene TRBJ1-1; tentative D call: TRBD1 (5 bases). V was cut by 7 bases and J by 5 bases, with 11 bases left in between. CDR3 length: 12 amino acids. The CDR3 DNA reads as TGTGCCAGCACCCTCGGGGGAACTGAAGCTTTCTTT. Its translation: CASTLGGTEAFF.

V and J are TRBV11-2 and TRBJ2-2; possible D gene TRBD1, 5 bases. The germline gives CDR1 SGHAT, CDR2 FQNNGV. This CDR3 contains 11 residues. Trimming removed 7 bases from V and 14 bases from J, with 14 bases in between. CDR3 loop: CASTRQINLFF. CDR3 coding DNA: TGTGCCAGCACCCGACAGATCAATCTGTTTTTT.

The chain recombines TRBV7-2 with TRBJ2-7; D not resolved. Trimming cost V 3 bases and J 2 bases, with 11 bases left between them. Germline values: CDR1 SGHTA, CDR2 FQGNSA. CDR3 size: 14 residues. The CDR3 here is CASSFSIDTYEQYF. CDR3 DNA sequence: TGTGCCAGCAGCTTTTCTATTGACACCTACGAGCAGTACTTC.

The rearrangement joins TRBV4-1 to TRBJ2-3; 11 bases are shared with TRBD1. The CDR3 consists of 15 residues. Germline-derived CDR1 and CDR2 are MGHRA and YSYEKL. V was clipped by 3 bases and J by 7 bases; unmatched bases: 6. CDR3 nucleotide sequence: TGCGCCAGCAGCCACCCGGGACAGGGGGGGAATACGCAGTATTTT. This codes for CASSHPGQGGNTQYF.

The V call is TRBV29-1, the J call TRBJ2-7; TRBD2 might be the D (5 bases). Germline V lookup: CDR1 SQVTM, CDR2 ANQGSEA. V was pared by 4 bases and J by 2 bases, with 12 bases between. There are 13 residues in the CDR3. In DNA form, the CDR3 reads TGCAGCGTTGGACTAACCGCCGCCTACGAGCAGTACTTC. It encodes CSVGLTAAYEQYF.

This chain joins TRBV4-1 and TRBJ1-3, with 7 bases that match TRBD1. CDR3 length: 16 amino acids. Germline V CDR1 and CDR2: MGHRA, YSYEKL. The V gene end was trimmed by 4 bases and the J gene end by 4 bases; junction bases not matched to a gene: 10. CDR3 bases: TGCGCCAGCAGCCTCCAGGGGGTCCCAGGGGGAAACACCATATATTTT. This sequence encodes CASSLQGVPGGNTIYF.

The chain is built from TRBV5-1 and TRBJ1-4, with 11 positions matching TRBD1. Germline trimming cut 0 bases from V and 6 bases from J; bases unmatched to any gene: 1. Germline CDR1 SGHRS, CDR2 YFSETQ. The CDR3 has 15 residues. The CDR3 is CASSLGTGGDEKLFF. The CDR3 region has the DNA TGCGCCAGCAGCTTGGGGACAGGGGGCGATGAAAAACTGTTTTTT.

CDR3 residues: CASRMTTGIFREFYGYTF. CDR3 DNA sequence: TGCGCCAGCAGAATGACAACAGGGATCTTTAGAGAATTCTATGGCTACACCTTC. The gene calls are TRBV10-1 and TRBJ1-2, with a tentative D call TRBD1 (6 bases). The CDR3 spans 18 residues. The germline V gene encodes CDR1 WNHNN and CDR2 SYGVQD (reference sequence). Trimming shortened V by 6 bases and J by 4 bases, and 27 bases separated the two germline ends.

This clone has a handful of counts. The V gene is TRBV6-2 or TRBV6-3, the J gene TRBJ2-2; TRBD2 might be the D (5 bases). The V and J ends lost 5 bases and 4 bases respectively, with 8 bases between them. The CDR3 is 13 amino acids. Germline V gives CDR1 MNHEY, CDR2 SVGEGT. The DNA of the CDR3 is TGTGCCAGCAGTCAACGGGGCACCGGGGAGCTGTTTTTT. Translation gives CASSQRGTGELFF.

This rearrangement joins TRBV5-1 to TRBJ1-3; D might be TRBD1 (5 bases). V was cut by 3 bases and J by 0 bases, with 19 bases left in between. The CDR3 has 18 amino acids. Germline V CDR1 and CDR2: SGHRS, YFSETQ. In DNA, the CDR3 is TGCGCCAGCAGCTCGGCAGGTGGGGCAATACCCTCTGGAAACACCATATATTTT. It is translated as CASSSAGGAIPSGNTIYF.